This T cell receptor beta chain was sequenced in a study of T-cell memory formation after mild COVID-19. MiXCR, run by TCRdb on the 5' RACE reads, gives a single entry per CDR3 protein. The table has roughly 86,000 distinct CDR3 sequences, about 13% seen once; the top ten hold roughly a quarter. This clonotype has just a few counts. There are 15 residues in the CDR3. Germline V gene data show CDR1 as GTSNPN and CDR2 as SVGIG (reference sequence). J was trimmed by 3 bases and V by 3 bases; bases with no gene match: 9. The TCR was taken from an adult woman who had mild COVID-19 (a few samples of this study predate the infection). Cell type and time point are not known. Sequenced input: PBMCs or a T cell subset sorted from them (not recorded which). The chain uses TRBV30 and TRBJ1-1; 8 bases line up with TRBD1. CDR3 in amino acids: CAWSEGDRRYTEAFF. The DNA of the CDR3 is TGTGCCTGGAGCGAGGGGGACAGGAGGTACACTGAAGCTTTCTTT. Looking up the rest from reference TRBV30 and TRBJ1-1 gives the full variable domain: SQTIHQWPATLVQPVGSPLSLECTVEGTSNPNLYWYRQAAGRGLQLLFYSVGIGQISSEVPQNLSASRPQDRQFILSSKKLLLSDSGFYLCAWSEGDRRYTEAFFGQGTRLTVV.